The rows below give T cell receptor beta chains drawn from one sample of a study of identical twins. TCRdb re-called the 5' RACE reads with MiXCR, one entry per CDR3 protein. The repertoire consists of 690,000 or so distinct CDR3 sequences, with over 8.5% occurring once and the leading ten covering roughly 0.9%. These data were also reused for a study on yellow fever vaccine responses in identical twins.

The sequencing input was PBMCs. Receptors originate from a woman between 18 and 30 years old in good health. Each CDR3 is given with its conserved first and last residue. Fields, in order: clone size, J gene, CDR3 length, D gene, V gene, CDR3 protein, CDR3 DNA. A D gene is named only where the DNA matches it firmly. The size of a clone is reported for some rows only, either as once, few or many, or as a class for expanded clones.

clone_size: few; j_call: TRBJ2-2; cdr3_length: 17; d_call: TRBD1; v_call: TRBV18; cdr3_aa: CASSPEFQDRFTGELFF; cdr3_nt: TGTGCCAGCTCACCAGAATTTCAGGACAGGTTCACCGGGGAGCTGTTTTTT
clone_size: .; j_call: TRBJ2-7; cdr3_length: 16; d_call: .; v_call: TRBV27; cdr3_aa: CASSLGGGIARYEQYF; cdr3_nt: TGTGCCAGCAGTTTGGGTGGCGGGATAGCCCGCTACGAGCAGTACTTC
clone_size: .; j_call: TRBJ2-7; cdr3_length: 16; d_call: .; v_call: TRBV21-1; cdr3_aa: CASSKAPCTSSYEQYF; cdr3_nt: TGTGCCAGCAGCAAAGCTCCCTGCACGAGCTCCTACGAGCAGTACTTC
clone_size: .; j_call: TRBJ2-7; cdr3_length: 14; d_call: TRBD1; v_call: TRBV20-1; cdr3_aa: CSAVDTGAAYEQYF; cdr3_nt: TGCAGTGCCGTAGATACAGGGGCGGCCTACGAGCAGTACTTC
clone_size: few; j_call: TRBJ2-7; cdr3_length: 13; d_call: TRBD1; v_call: TRBV30; cdr3_aa: CAWGQGDTGEQYF; cdr3_nt: TGTGCCTGGGGACAGGGCGATACCGGCGAGCAGTACTTC
clone_size: few; j_call: TRBJ2-1; cdr3_length: 15; d_call: .; v_call: TRBV11-2; cdr3_aa: CASSLEQGSIYEQFF; cdr3_nt: TGTGCCAGCAGCTTGGAACAGGGCTCGATCTATGAGCAGTTCTTC
clone_size: many; j_call: TRBJ2-3; cdr3_length: 17; d_call: TRBD2; v_call: TRBV4-2; cdr3_aa: CASSQMTSGGGTDTQYF; cdr3_nt: TGTGCCAGCAGCCAGATGACTAGCGGGGGGGGCACAGATACGCAGTATTTT
clone_size: many; j_call: TRBJ2-5; cdr3_length: 14; d_call: TRBD1; v_call: TRBV5-1; cdr3_aa: CASSRGQGGETQYF; cdr3_nt: TGTGCCAGCAGCCGGGGACAGGGTGGAGAGACCCAGTACTTC
clone_size: .; j_call: TRBJ2-1; cdr3_length: 16; d_call: TRBD2; v_call: TRBV27; cdr3_aa: CASSSRTSGGADEQFF; cdr3_nt: TGTGCCAGCAGTTCACGGACTAGCGGGGGGGCGGATGAGCAGTTCTTC
clone_size: few; j_call: TRBJ2-4; cdr3_length: 18; d_call: TRBD2; v_call: TRBV7-4; cdr3_aa: CASSVDSVGGVAKNIQYF; cdr3_nt: TGTGCCAGCAGCGTAGATTCGGTGGGAGGGGTAGCCAAAAACATTCAGTACTTC
clone_size: few; j_call: TRBJ2-2; cdr3_length: 14; d_call: .; v_call: TRBV7-7; cdr3_aa: CASSLGQLTGELFF; cdr3_nt: TGTGCTAGCAGCTTAGGACAGCTCACCGGGGAGCTGTTTTTT
clone_size: few; j_call: TRBJ2-1; cdr3_length: 15; d_call: .; v_call: TRBV6-2/TRBV6-3; cdr3_aa: CATEAGPMIYNEQFF; cdr3_nt: TGTGCCACCGAAGCGGGTCCTATGATCTACAATGAGCAGTTCTTC
clone_size: many; j_call: TRBJ2-3; cdr3_length: 15; d_call: TRBD2; v_call: TRBV20-1; cdr3_aa: CSALLAAGGRGTQYF; cdr3_nt: TGCAGTGCCTTGCTAGCGGCGGGAGGCAGGGGTACGCAGTATTTT
clone_size: .; j_call: TRBJ2-5; cdr3_length: 15; d_call: TRBD2; v_call: TRBV28; cdr3_aa: CASSETGTRMETQYF; cdr3_nt: TGTGCCAGCAGCGAAACCGGGACTAGGATGGAGACCCAGTACTTC
clone_size: few; j_call: TRBJ2-5; cdr3_length: 15; d_call: TRBD1; v_call: TRBV18; cdr3_aa: CASSGRQGSQETQYF; cdr3_nt: TGTGCCAGCTCAGGGAGACAGGGAAGCCAAGAGACCCAGTACTTC
clone_size: many; j_call: TRBJ2-1; cdr3_length: 11; d_call: .; v_call: TRBV7-2; cdr3_aa: CASSPRGEQFF; cdr3_nt: TGTGCCAGCAGCCCCCGCGGCGAGCAGTTCTTC
clone_size: few; j_call: TRBJ2-5; cdr3_length: 16; d_call: .; v_call: TRBV6-2/TRBV6-3; cdr3_aa: CASSSSTSGSWETQYF; cdr3_nt: .
clone_size: few; j_call: TRBJ2-1; cdr3_length: 10; d_call: .; v_call: TRBV20-1; cdr3_aa: CSAGSYEQFF; cdr3_nt: TGCAGTGCAGGGTCGTATGAGCAGTTCTTC
clone_size: few; j_call: TRBJ1-5; cdr3_length: 13; d_call: .; v_call: TRBV6-2/TRBV6-3; cdr3_aa: CASSSDGARSPHF; cdr3_nt: TGTGCCAGCTCGTCCGACGGGGCCAGGTCACCGCATTTT
clone_size: .; j_call: TRBJ2-1; cdr3_length: 16; d_call: .; v_call: TRBV6-1; cdr3_aa: CASSSRGGTAYNEQFF; cdr3_nt: TGTGCCAGCAGCAGCAGAGGGGGGACAGCTTACAATGAGCAGTTCTTC
clone_size: many; j_call: TRBJ2-3; cdr3_length: 15; d_call: TRBD1; v_call: TRBV7-2; cdr3_aa: CASSIDRVYTDTQYF; cdr3_nt: TGTGCCAGCAGCATTGACAGGGTCTACACAGATACGCAGTATTTT
clone_size: many; j_call: TRBJ1-1; cdr3_length: 15; d_call: .; v_call: TRBV5-1; cdr3_aa: CASSLEGPGGTEAFF; cdr3_nt: TGCGCCAGCAGCTTGGAGGGCCCCGGGGGCACTGAAGCTTTCTTT
clone_size: few; j_call: TRBJ2-3; cdr3_length: 13; d_call: TRBD2; v_call: TRBV20-1; cdr3_aa: CSVPGGRGDTQYF; cdr3_nt: TGCAGTGTCCCTGGCGGGAGAGGAGATACGCAGTATTTT
clone_size: .; j_call: TRBJ2-7; cdr3_length: 14; d_call: .; v_call: TRBV6-1; cdr3_aa: CASTPGHVSYEQYF; cdr3_nt: TGTGCCAGCACCCCGGGACACGTCTCCTACGAGCAGTACTTC
clone_size: .; j_call: TRBJ2-2; cdr3_length: 19; d_call: TRBD2; v_call: TRBV24-1; cdr3_aa: CATSDLQSNAGENTGELFF; cdr3_nt: TGTGCCACCAGTGATTTGCAGTCCAATGCGGGGGAGAACACCGGGGAGCTGTTTTTT
clone_size: .; j_call: TRBJ2-1; cdr3_length: 14; d_call: TRBD2; v_call: TRBV5-5; cdr3_aa: CASSSGLDYNEQFF; cdr3_nt: TGTGCCAGCAGCTCCGGACTAGACTACAATGAGCAGTTCTTC
clone_size: .; j_call: TRBJ2-7; cdr3_length: 12; d_call: .; v_call: TRBV20-1; cdr3_aa: CSAPRTYYEQYF; cdr3_nt: TGCAGTGCCCCTCGCACTTACTACGAGCAGTACTTC
clone_size: few; j_call: TRBJ2-7; cdr3_length: 14; d_call: TRBD2; v_call: TRBV4-3; cdr3_aa: CASSRGSRSYEQYF; cdr3_nt: TGCGCCAGCAGCCGCGGGAGTAGGTCCTACGAGCAGTACTTC
clone_size: few; j_call: TRBJ2-7; cdr3_length: 12; d_call: .; v_call: TRBV2; cdr3_aa: CASTIGSYEQYF; cdr3_nt: TGTGCCAGCACCATCGGGAGCTACGAGCAGTACTTC
clone_size: .; j_call: TRBJ2-5; cdr3_length: 16; d_call: TRBD2; v_call: TRBV5-1; cdr3_aa: CASRFSSGGFQETQYF; cdr3_nt: TGCGCCAGCAGGTTCTCTAGCGGGGGATTCCAAGAGACCCAGTACTTC